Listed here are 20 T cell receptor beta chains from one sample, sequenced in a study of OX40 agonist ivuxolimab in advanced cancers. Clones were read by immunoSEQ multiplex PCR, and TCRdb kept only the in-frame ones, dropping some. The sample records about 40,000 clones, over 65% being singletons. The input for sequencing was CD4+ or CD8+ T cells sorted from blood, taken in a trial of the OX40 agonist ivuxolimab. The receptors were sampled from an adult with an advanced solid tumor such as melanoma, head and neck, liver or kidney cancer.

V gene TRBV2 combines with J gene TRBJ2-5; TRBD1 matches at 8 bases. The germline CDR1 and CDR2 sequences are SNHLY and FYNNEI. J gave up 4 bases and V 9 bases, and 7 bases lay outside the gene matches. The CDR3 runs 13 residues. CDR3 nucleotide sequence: TGTGCCAGAGCAGGGGGCGCGGTAGAGACCCAGTACTTC. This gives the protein CARAGGAVETQYF.

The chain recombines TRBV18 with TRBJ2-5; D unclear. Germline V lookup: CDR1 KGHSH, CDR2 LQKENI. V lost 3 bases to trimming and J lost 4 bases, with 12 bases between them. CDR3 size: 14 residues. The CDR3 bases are TGTGCCAGCTCACCTCCGGGTCTTGCAGAGACCCAGTACTTC. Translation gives CASSPPGLAETQYF.

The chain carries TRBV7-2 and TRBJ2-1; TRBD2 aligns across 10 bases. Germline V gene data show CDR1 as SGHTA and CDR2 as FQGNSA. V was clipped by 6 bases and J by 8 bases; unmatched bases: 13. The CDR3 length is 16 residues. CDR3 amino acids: CASRPRTSGAHYEQFF. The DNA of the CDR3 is TGTGCCAGCAGACCCCGGACTAGCGGAGCCCACTATGAGCAGTTCTTC.

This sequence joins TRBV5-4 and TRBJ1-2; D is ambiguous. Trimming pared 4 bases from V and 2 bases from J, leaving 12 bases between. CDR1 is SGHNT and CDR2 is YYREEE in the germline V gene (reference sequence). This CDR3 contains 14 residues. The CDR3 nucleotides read TGTGCCAGCAGCCCGGGAGGAGCAAACTATGGCTACACCTTC. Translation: CASSPGGANYGYTF.

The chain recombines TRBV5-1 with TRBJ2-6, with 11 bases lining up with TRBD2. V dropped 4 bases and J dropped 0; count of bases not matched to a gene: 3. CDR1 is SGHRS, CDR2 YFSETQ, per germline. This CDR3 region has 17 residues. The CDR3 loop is CASSRGLAASGANVLTF. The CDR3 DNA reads TGCGCCAGCAGCAGGGGACTAGCGGCCTCTGGGGCCAACGTCCTGACTTTC.

This CDR3 reads CASSQVGQGSPGELFF. For the CDR3, the DNA is TGTGCCAGCAGCCAAGTGGGACAGGGGTCCCCCGGGGAGCTGTTTTTT. The chain has TRBV4-2 and TRBJ2-2; 10 positions agree with TRBD1. The CDR3 is 16 residues long. Looked up from germline, CDR1 is LGHNA and CDR2 is YNFKEQ. The V and J ends lost 1 base and 6 bases, in that order; junction bases with no gene match: 5.

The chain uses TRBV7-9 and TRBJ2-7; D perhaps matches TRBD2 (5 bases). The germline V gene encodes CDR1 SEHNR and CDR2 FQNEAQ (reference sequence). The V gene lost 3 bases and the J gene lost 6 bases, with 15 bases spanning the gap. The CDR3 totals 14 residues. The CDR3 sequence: CASSFEAREGEQYF. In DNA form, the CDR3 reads TGTGCCAGCAGCTTTGAAGCTCGGGAAGGCGAGCAGTACTTC.

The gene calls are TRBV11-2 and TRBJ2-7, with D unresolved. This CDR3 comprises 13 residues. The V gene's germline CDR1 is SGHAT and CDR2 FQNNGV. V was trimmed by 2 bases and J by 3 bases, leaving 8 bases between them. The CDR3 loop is CASSLRSGYEQYF. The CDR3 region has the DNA TGTGCCAGCAGCTTACGTTCGGGCTACGAGCAGTACTTC.

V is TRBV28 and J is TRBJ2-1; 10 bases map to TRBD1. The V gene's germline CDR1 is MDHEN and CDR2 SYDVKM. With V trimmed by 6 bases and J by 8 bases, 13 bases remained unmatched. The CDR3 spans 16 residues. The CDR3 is CASRFPQTGGRDEQFF. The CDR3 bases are TGTGCCAGCAGATTCCCCCAGACAGGGGGCAGGGATGAGCAGTTCTTC.

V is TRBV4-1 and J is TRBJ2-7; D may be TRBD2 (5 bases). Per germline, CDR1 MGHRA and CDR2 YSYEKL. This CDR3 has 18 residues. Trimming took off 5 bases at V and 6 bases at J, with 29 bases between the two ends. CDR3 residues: CASSGPKGMDLLVAEQYF. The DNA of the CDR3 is TGCGCCAGCAGCGGGCCGAAGGGTATGGATCTACTAGTTGCCGAGCAGTACTTC.

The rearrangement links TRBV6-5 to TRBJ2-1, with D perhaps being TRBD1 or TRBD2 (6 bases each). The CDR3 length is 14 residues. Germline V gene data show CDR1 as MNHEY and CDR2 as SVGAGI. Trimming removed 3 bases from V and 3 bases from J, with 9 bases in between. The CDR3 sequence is CASSYGGLYNEQFF. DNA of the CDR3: TGTGCCAGCAGTTATGGGGGGCTCTACAATGAGCAGTTCTTC.

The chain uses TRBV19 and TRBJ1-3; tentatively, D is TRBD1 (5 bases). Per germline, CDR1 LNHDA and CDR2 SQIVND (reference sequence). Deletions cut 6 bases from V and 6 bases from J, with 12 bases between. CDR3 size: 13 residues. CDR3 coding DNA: TGTGCCAGTAGCCTCCAGGGTGAAAACACCATATATTTT. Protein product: CASSLQGENTIYF.

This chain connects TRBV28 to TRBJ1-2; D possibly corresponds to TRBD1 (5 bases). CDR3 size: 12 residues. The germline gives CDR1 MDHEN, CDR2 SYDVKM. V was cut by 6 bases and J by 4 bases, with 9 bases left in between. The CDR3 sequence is CASRPDSYGYTF. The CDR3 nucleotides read TGTGCCAGCAGGCCTGACAGCTATGGCTACACCTTC.

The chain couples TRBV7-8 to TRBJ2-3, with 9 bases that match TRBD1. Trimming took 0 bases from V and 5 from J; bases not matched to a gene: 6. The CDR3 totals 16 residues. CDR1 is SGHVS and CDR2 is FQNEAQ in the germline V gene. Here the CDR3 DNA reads TGTGCCAGCAGCTTAGCGGGGGGACAGGGAGTAGATACGCAGTATTTT. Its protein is CASSLAGGQGVDTQYF.

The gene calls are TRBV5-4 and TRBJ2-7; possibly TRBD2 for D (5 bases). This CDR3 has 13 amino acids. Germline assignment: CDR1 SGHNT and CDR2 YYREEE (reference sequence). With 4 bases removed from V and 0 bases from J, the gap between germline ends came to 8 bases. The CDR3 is CASSQRFSYEQYF. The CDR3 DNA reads TGTGCCAGCAGCCAGCGGTTCTCCTACGAGCAGTACTTC.

In DNA form, the CDR3 reads TGTGCCTCCCACCTCCTGGACAGGGGGCTTGTTGGCTACACCTTC. This gives the protein CASHLLDRGLVGYTF. The gene calls are TRBV30 and TRBJ1-2; 11 positions agree with TRBD1. This CDR3 has 15 residues. Looked up from germline, CDR1 is GTSNPN and CDR2 is SVGIG (reference sequence). V shed 7 bases and J 7 bases; nucleotides not matched to a gene: 14.

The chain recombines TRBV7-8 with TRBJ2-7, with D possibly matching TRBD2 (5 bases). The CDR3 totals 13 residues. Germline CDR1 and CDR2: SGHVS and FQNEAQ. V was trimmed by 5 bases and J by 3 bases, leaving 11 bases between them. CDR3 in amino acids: CASSRTQDYEQYF. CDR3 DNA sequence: TGTGCCAGCAGCCGGACTCAGGACTACGAGCAGTACTTC.

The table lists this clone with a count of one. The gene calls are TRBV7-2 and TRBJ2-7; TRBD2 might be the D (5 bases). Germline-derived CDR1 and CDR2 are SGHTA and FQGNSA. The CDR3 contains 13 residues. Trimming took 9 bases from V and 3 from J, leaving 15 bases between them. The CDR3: CASLAGMNYEQYF. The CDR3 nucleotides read TGTGCCAGTCTTGCGGGTATGAACTACGAGCAGTACTTC.

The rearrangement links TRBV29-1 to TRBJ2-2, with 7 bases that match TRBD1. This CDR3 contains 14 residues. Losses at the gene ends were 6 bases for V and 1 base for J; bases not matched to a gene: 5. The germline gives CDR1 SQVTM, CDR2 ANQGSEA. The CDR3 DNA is TGCAGCGTGCAAAGGGGGCTGAACACCGGGGAGCTGTTTTTT. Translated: CSVQRGLNTGELFF.

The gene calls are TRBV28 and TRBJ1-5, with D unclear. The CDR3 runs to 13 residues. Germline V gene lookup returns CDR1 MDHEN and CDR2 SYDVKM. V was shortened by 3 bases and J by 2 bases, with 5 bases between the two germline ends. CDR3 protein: CASSFGGNQPQHF. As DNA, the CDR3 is TGTGCCAGCAGTTTTGGGGGCAATCAGCCCCAGCATTTT.